The entry that follows covers one T cell receptor (beta chain) sequence. Its antigen is currently unknown. The CDR3 runs to 14 residues. V was clipped by 5 bases and J by 0 bases, with 13 bases between them. Per the germline V gene, CDR1 is GTSNPN and CDR2 is SVGIG (reference sequence). The entry originates in a study of T-cell memory formation after mild COVID-19. TCRdb re-called the 5' RACE reads through MiXCR, storing one row per CDR3 protein. The sample includes roughly 100,000 distinct CDR3 sequences, approximately 15% of them seen just once. Points from the study as a whole: Contracting clones localized mainly to CM and EM when CD4+ and mainly to EMRA when CD8+.

The chain combines TRBV30 with TRBJ1-1, with D tentatively TRBD1 (5 bases). The sequence was obtained from an adult woman who had mild COVID-19 (a few samples of this study predate the infection). Cell type and time point are not known. Specimen: PBMCs or a T cell subset sorted from them (not recorded which). The CDR3 DNA is TGTGCCTGGGTCCTCGGGGGAATGAACACTGAAGCTTTCTTT. Encoded protein: CAWVLGGMNTEAFF.